The present T cell receptor delta chain was sequenced within a study of gammadelta T cells in human blood. TCRdb re-called the RT-PCR reads using CATT. The repertoire has over a thousand delta-chain clones, around 30% of them found once; the top ten carry 7.5% to 9%. The CDR3 sequence is 20 residues long. Germline trimming cut 4 bases from V and 5 bases from J; bases unmatched to any gene: 15. Germline CDR1 GEAIGNYY, CDR2 EKD. In this sample, this clone is medium-sized. What it binds is unknown. Study observations and caveats: Polyclonal expansion of innate γδ T cells after birth appeared microbially driven.

The sequencing input was non-Vgamma9Vdelta2 gamma-delta T cells from fetal blood. The V call is TRDV2, the J call TRDJ3; 11 nucleotides agree with TRDD3. The sequence was obtained from a human fetus. DNA for the CDR3: TGTGCCTGTGAAGCTCCCTGGGGGATACACGCCGTCGGGGACACCCGACAGATGTTTTTC. This codes for CACEAPWGIHAVGDTRQMFF.